This TCR beta chain originates from a study of blood T cell repertoires in COVID-19. As for the study in general: The study drew acute and convalescent COVID-19 samples from the United States, Italy and Spain.

Per the authors' pipeline: How many nucleated cells were present was estimated from reference gene primer amplification. Here immunoSEQ multiplex PCR was the method, and the copy in TCRdb shows in-frame clones only, minus some. D and trimming come from the DNA, and the V and J calls and clone size come from that table. The sample has hundreds of thousands of clones, approximately 84% seen once; the top ten hold about 0.93%. This sequence was found in a man aged 35 to 55 with acute or convalescent COVID-19. The sample taken for sequencing was peripheral blood.

CDR3 in DNA: TGTGCCACCAGCAGAGATCCGCGGTCTCAGTACGAGCAGTACTTC. This encodes CATSRDPRSQYEQYF. The chain carries TRBV15 and TRBJ2-7; D unresolved. This CDR3 has 15 amino acids. Trimming took 0 bases from V and 4 from J, leaving 13 bases between them. Germline V CDR1 and CDR2: LNHNV, YYDKDF (reference sequence).